This note documents a single TCR beta chain sequence. The germline V gene has CDR1 MNHNY and CDR2 SVGAGI (reference sequence). V dropped 5 bases and J dropped 2; count of bases not matched to a gene: 7. This CDR3 is built from 15 residues. Profiling relied on immunoSEQ multiplex PCR, and the TCRdb table lists in-frame clones only, not all of them. The data contain some 59,000 clones, 70% to 90% of them singletons. This sample stems from a study of OX40 agonist ivuxolimab in advanced cancers. Whole-study context: Every 2 weeks, ivuxolimab was infused into the patients intravenously at between 0.01 and 10 mg/kg. Patients with hepatocellular carcinoma, melanoma, renal cell or head and neck cancer made up the dose-escalation patients.

Autoimmune disease history or systemic immunosuppression led to patient exclusion. The sequence was collected from an adult with an advanced solid tumor such as melanoma, head and neck, liver or kidney cancer. The source was CD4+ or CD8+ T cells sorted from blood, collected in a trial of the OX40 agonist ivuxolimab. The chain combines TRBV6-6 with TRBJ2-3; TRBD1 agrees at 7 bases. This CDR3 is CASSPQGSDTDTQYF. The DNA of the CDR3 is TGTGCCAGCAGTCCACAGGGGTCGGACACAGATACGCAGTATTTT.